This entry concerns a single T cell receptor beta chain. The germline CDR1 and CDR2 sequences are SNHLY and FYNNEI. Between the trimmed V and J ends, which lost 4 bases and 2 bases, there was a span of 16 bases. The CDR3 covers 16 residues. These data come from a study of beta chain features in type 1 diabetes. Expressed TCRB transcripts were sequenced because the entire RNA isolate underwent reverse transcription. The average read count of naive, central memory and regulatory T cell samples was around 3.6 million. Using immunoSEQ multiplex PCR, the repertoire was profiled, and TCRdb retains in-frame clones only, with some absent. The sample yields 860,000 or so clones, 17% seen once.

The TCR was taken from a woman aged 18-35 years in good health. The chain links TRBV2 to TRBJ2-3; D remains unclear. Specimen: naive CD4+ T cells from blood. The chain's CDR3 is CASSGEVGGYTDTQYF. The CDR3 coding sequence is TGTGCCAGCAGTGGAGAGGTTGGTGGGTACACAGATACGCAGTATTTT.